This T cell receptor (beta chain) appears in the sequencing data of a study of Graves' ophthalmopathy and Graves' hyperthyroidism. Study outcomes and limitations: Using 13 signatures, a model distinguished ophthalmopathy from stable hyperthyroidism, reaching about 89% sensitivity and 70% to 83% specificity.

This clonotype was observed a single time. Its antigen is still unknown. Active ophthalmopathy (CAS at least 3, NOSPECS at least 4), lasting under 3 months. No donor had other autoimmune disease, uncontrolled infection, pregnancy or lactation. The authors used Ficoll-Paque density gradient centrifugation to separate PBMCs. The input was approximately 10 ml of fresh peripheral blood. Amplifying from RNA transcripts, the study obtained TCR beta CDR3 regions. First-round RT-PCR used HTBI primers; second-round multiplex PCR followed. TCRdb reanalysed the multiplex PCR reads using MiXCR and keeps one entry per CDR3 protein. This repertoire shows fewer than 350,000 distinct CDR3 sequences, roughly a sixth found once; its top ten account for around an eighth. Germline CDR1 reads MDHEN; CDR2 reads SYDVKM. The CDR3 is made up of 16 amino acids. The germline V and J ends were trimmed by 4 bases and 1 base, with 16 bases remaining between them.

Sequencing input: peripheral blood. The receptor's source is an adult man with Graves' ophthalmopathy. V is TRBV28 and J is TRBJ1-2; a weak D match, TRBD1 (6 bases). The CDR3 DNA reads TGTGCCAGCAGTTCCCCGGGACAACTAGTTAACTATGGCTACACCTTC. Amino acid sequence: CASSSPGQLVNYGYTF.